Listed below are T cell receptor beta chains from one sample, sequenced in a study of T-cell memory formation after mild COVID-19. MiXCR was run by TCRdb on the 5' RACE reads, yielding one entry per CDR3 protein. The repertoire has 300,000 to 350,000 distinct CDR3 sequences, around 19% of them found once; the top ten carry about 21%. Sequenced: PBMCs or a T cell subset sorted from them (not recorded which). The source is a man aged 18 to 35 who had mild COVID-19 (a few samples of this study predate the infection). Cell type and time point are not known. Each CDR3 is given with its conserved first and last residue. The D gene is left open where the match is weak. Rows may omit the clone size; those that give it use once, few, many or a size class.

>few|TRBD1|TRBJ1-2|TRBV20-1
CSAREPWDRGRGYTF
TGCAGTGCTAGAGAACCCTGGGACAGGGGGCGCGGCTACACCTTC
>NA|NA|TRBJ1-1|TRBV25-1
CASSHNRNTEAFF
TGTGCCAGCAGTCATAACCGGAACACTGAAGCTTTCTTT
>NA|NA|TRBJ2-1|TRBV10-3
CAISARARNEQFF
TGTGCCATCAGTGCTAGGGCTAGGAATGAGCAGTTCTTC
>many|TRBD1|TRBJ1-4|TRBV5-1
CASSLTGGWQKLFF
TGCGCCAGCAGCTTAACAGGGGGCTGGCAAAAACTGTTTTTT
>NA|NA|TRBJ1-1|TRBV28
CASYTMNTEAFF
TGTGCCAGTTACACAATGAACACTGAAGCTTTCTTT
>NA|NA|TRBJ2-6|TRBV6-6
CATSRSSGANVLTF
TGTGCCACTTCGCGGAGCTCTGGGGCCAACGTCCTGACTTTC
>many|NA|TRBJ2-4|TRBV11-2
CASSLVGGAKNIQYF
TGTGCCAGCAGCTTAGTTGGGGGAGCCAAAAACATTCAGTACTTC
>few|NA|TRBJ2-2|TRBV7-3
CASSPQSGTTGELFF
TGTGCCAGCAGCCCCCAGTCCGGGACGACTGGGGAGCTGTTTTTT
>NA|TRBD2|TRBJ2-3|TRBV7-6
CASSVGLGPTDTQYF
TGTGCCAGCAGCGTGGGACTAGGCCCGACAGATACGCAGTATTTT
>few|NA|TRBJ1-5|TRBV6-1
CASSDPMQPRADQPQHF
TGTGCCAGCAGTGACCCTATGCAGCCAAGGGCGGATCAGCCCCAGCATTTT
>few|NA|TRBJ2-1|TRBV9
CASSNHPGLSNEQFF
TGTGCCAGCAGCAACCACCCTGGACTATCCAATGAGCAGTTCTTC
>many|TRBD1|TRBJ1-6|TRBV3-1
CASSQLGTGGNSPLHF
TGTGCCAGCAGCCAGCTTGGGACAGGGGGTAATTCACCCCTCCACTTT
>few|NA|TRBJ1-3|TRBV7-2
CASSLEGAADSGNTIYF
TGTGCCAGCAGCTTAGAGGGTGCGGCCGATTCTGGAAACACCATATATTTT
>NA|TRBD2|TRBJ2-1|TRBV20-1
CSARGPLAGGREQFF
TGCAGTGCTAGGGGCCCACTAGCGGGGGGCCGAGAGCAGTTCTTC
>NA|NA|TRBJ2-3|TRBV6-5
CASSASPDGIQYF
TGTGCCAGCAGTGCCTCCCCGGACGGGATCCAGTATTTT
>NA|NA|TRBJ1-2|TRBV24-1
CATSDEGSTPYGYTF
TGTGCCACCAGTGACGAAGGCAGTACTCCCTATGGCTACACCTTC
>NA|NA|TRBJ1-2|TRBV5-1
CASSLVYSGESGYTF
TGCGCCAGCAGCTTGGTGTATTCAGGGGAAAGCGGCTACACCTTC
>few|NA|TRBJ1-1|TRBV21-1
CASSTGGGGMNTEAFF
TGTGCCAGCAGCACTGGGGGAGGAGGGATGAACACTGAAGCTTTCTTT
>NA|NA|TRBJ2-1|TRBV7-2
CASSPQENEQFF
TGTGCCAGCAGCCCGCAGGAGAATGAGCAGTTCTTC
>few|NA|TRBJ2-7|TRBV30
CACWWTTEEQYF
TGTGCCTGTTGGTGGACAACGGAAGAGCAGTACTTC
>many|NA|TRBJ2-1|TRBV7-2
CASSSFNEQFF
TGTGCCAGCAGCTCCTTCAATGAGCAGTTCTTC
>many|TRBD2|TRBJ2-1|TRBV4-1
CASSQDSGERLAGGNEQFF
TGCGCCAGCAGCCAAGATTCGGGAGAAAGACTAGCCGGGGGTAATGAGCAGTTCTTC
>NA|TRBD2|TRBJ2-2|TRBV5-1
CASKLSGGGITGELFF
TGCGCCAGCAAGCTCTCTGGCGGGGGTATCACCGGGGAGCTGTTTTTT
>few|TRBD1|TRBJ2-3|TRBV5-1
CASSPGQAEGTDTQYF
TGCGCCAGCAGCCCGGGACAGGCAGAGGGCACAGATACGCAGTATTTT
>few|NA|TRBJ2-2|TRBV4-2
CASSPGWGAGELFF
TGTGCCAGCAGCCCGGGGTGGGGGGCCGGGGAGCTGTTTTTT
>few|NA|TRBJ1-2|TRBV7-2
CASSPLGGGYTF
TGCGCCAGCAGCCCACTAGGAGGCGGCTACACCTTC
>few|NA|TRBJ1-1|TRBV7-6
CASSPINTGNTEAFF
TGTGCCAGCAGCCCAATTAACACCGGGAACACTGAAGCTTTCTTT
>few|TRBD1|TRBJ2-1|TRBV10-3
CAISEWDRDNEQFF
TGTGCCATCAGTGAGTGGGACAGAGACAATGAGCAGTTCTTC
>NA|NA|TRBJ1-1|TRBV21-1
CASSGRARGEYTEAFF
TGTGCCAGCAGCGGTCGGGCCCGGGGAGAGTACACTGAAGCTTTCTTT
>NA|NA|TRBJ2-2|TRBV24-1
CATSDWGAGTGELFF
TGTGCCACCAGTGATTGGGGGGCCGGCACCGGGGAGCTGTTTTTT
>NA|NA|TRBJ1-2|TRBV6-6
CASSWGTEGLGYTF
TGTGCCAGCAGTTGGGGGACGGAGGGTTTGGGCTACACCTTC
>NA|NA|TRBJ2-7|TRBV7-2
CASSFVGYEQYF
TGTGCCAGCAGCTTTGTGGGGTACGAGCAGTACTTC
>NA|NA|TRBJ1-1|TRBV5-1
CASSPGPEGEAFF
TGCGCCAGCAGCCCCGGACCCGAGGGTGAAGCTTTCTTT
>few|NA|TRBJ2-4|TRBV7-2
CASSQQGVQYF
TGTGCCAGCAGCCAACAGGGCGTACAGTACTTC
>NA|NA|TRBJ1-2|TRBV2
CASTSSGGKNTF
TGTGCCAGCACTTCTTCGGGCGGGAAGAACACCTTC
>NA|TRBD1|TRBJ2-1|TRBV18
CASSPGDRDYEQFF
TGTGCCAGCTCACCTGGGGACAGGGACTATGAGCAGTTCTTC
>once|NA|TRBJ2-3|TRBV20-1
CSADGGTSTDTQYF
TGCAGTGCCGATGGGGGGACTAGCACAGATACGCAGTATTTT
>once|NA|TRBJ2-7|TRBV27
CASSLGSRAYEQYF
TGTGCCAGCAGTTTAGGTAGCCGGGCCTACGAGCAGTACTTC
>few|TRBD2|TRBJ2-1|TRBV7-9
CASSLGVSSGGYNEQFF
TGTGCCAGCAGCTTAGGAGTTTCTAGCGGGGGATACAATGAGCAGTTCTTC
>few|NA|TRBJ2-3|TRBV19
CASISKNWKAQYF
TGTGCCAGTATCTCGAAAAACTGGAAGGCCCAGTATTTT
>once|NA|TRBJ2-1|TRBV6-5
CASTPGGQGNEQFF
TGTGCCAGCACCCCCGGGGGGCAAGGCAATGAGCAGTTCTTC
>few|TRBD1|TRBJ1-2|TRBV7-9
CASSFPGTGGFGYTF
TGTGCCAGCAGCTTTCCCGGGACAGGGGGCTTTGGCTACACCTTC
>NA|NA|TRBJ2-2|TRBV5-4
CASSSTPWDTGELFF
TGTGCCAGCAGCTCGACCCCTTGGGACACCGGGGAGCTGTTTTTT
>NA|NA|TRBJ2-2|TRBV4-3
CASSQAVSGELF
TGCGCCAGCAGCCAAGCAGTTTCCGGGGAGCTGTTT
>NA|NA|TRBJ2-3|TRBV7-9
CASSGPDTQYF
TGTGCCAGCAGCGGCCCAGATACGCAGTATTTT
>NA|NA|TRBJ2-5|TRBV5-1
CASRGRDNQETQYF
TGCGCCAGCAGGGGCCGAGATAACCAAGAGACCCAGTACTTC